This T cell receptor beta chain was found in a study of T cell responses to AZD1222 COVID-19 vaccine. General study points: Across spike, vaccine-associated CD4 TCRs were found, dominant at 160-218 and 743-854. Of the AZD1222 recipients, only 5 to 7 were seropositive at baseline.

V gave up 4 bases and J gave up 0 bases, with 19 bases separating them. The germline gives CDR1 SGHTS, CDR2 YDEGEE. The CDR3 is 18 amino acids. In regard to this clone: The antigen is unknown.

Only in-frame clones appear in the TCRdb table, and some are missing; sequencing was by immunoSEQ multiplex PCR. The data show approximately 64,000 clones, 85% to 95% seen once. Sequences were derived from peripheral blood, sampled 28 days after the second dose of the MenACWY control vaccine. This TCR was recovered from an adult who received the MenACWY meningococcal vaccine as a control. The chain uses TRBV5-8 and TRBJ1-4; D is uncertain. The CDR3 sequence: CASSPTESSTTTNEKLFF. In nucleotides, the CDR3 is TGTGCCAGCAGCCCGACTGAGAGTTCGACAACAACTAATGAAAAACTGTTTTTT.